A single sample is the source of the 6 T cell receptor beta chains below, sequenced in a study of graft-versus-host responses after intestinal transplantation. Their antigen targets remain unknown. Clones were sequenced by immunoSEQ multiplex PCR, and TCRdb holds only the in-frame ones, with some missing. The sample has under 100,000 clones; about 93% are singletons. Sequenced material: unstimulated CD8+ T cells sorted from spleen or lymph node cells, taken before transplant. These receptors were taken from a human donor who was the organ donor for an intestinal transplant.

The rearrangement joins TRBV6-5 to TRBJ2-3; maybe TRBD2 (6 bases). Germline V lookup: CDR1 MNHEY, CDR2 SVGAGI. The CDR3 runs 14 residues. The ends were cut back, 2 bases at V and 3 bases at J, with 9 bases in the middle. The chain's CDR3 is CASSYVGGTDTQYF. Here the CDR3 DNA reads TGTGCCAGCAGTTACGTCGGAGGGACAGATACGCAGTATTTT.

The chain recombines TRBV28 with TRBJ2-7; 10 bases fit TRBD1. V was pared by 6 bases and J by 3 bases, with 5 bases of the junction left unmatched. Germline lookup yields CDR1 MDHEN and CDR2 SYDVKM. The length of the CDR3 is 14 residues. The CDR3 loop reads CASSPGTGDYEQYF. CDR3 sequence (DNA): TGTGCCAGCAGCCCCGGGACAGGGGACTACGAGCAGTACTTC.

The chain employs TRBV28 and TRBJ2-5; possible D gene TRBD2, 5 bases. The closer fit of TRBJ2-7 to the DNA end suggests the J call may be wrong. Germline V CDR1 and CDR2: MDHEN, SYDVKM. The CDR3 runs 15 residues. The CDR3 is CASSPTREDDYEQYF. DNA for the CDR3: TGTGCCAGCAGTCCCACCCGGGAAGACGACTACGAGCAGTACTTC.

CDR3: CASSLYGGRSTYEQYF. The CDR3, as DNA: TGTGCCAGCAGCTTATACGGCGGGCGATCCACCTACGAGCAGTACTTC. The rearrangement joins TRBV7-2 to TRBJ2-7; weak D call: TRBD2 (5 bases). CDR1 and CDR2 (germline): SGHTA, FQGNSA. Trimming removed 2 bases at V and 2 bases at J, with 16 bases between. The CDR3 is 16 amino acids.

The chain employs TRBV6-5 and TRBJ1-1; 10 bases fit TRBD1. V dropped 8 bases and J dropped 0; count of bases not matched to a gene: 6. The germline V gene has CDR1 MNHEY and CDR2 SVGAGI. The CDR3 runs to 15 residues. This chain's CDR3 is CASGGQGRMNTEAFF. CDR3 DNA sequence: TGTGCCAGCGGGGGACAGGGGCGGATGAACACTGAAGCTTTCTTT.

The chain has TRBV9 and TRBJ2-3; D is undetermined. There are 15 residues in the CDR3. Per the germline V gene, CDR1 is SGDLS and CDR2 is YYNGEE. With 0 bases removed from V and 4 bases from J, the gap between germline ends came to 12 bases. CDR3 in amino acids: CASSVDVARPDTQYF. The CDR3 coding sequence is TGTGCCAGCAGCGTAGATGTAGCCCGGCCAGATACGCAGTATTTT.